What follows are 7 T cell receptor beta chains derived from one specimen sequenced in a study of T cell responses to AZD1222 COVID-19 vaccine. The protocol was immunoSEQ multiplex PCR, while the TCRdb copy is restricted to in-frame clones and leaves out a portion. The sample includes 100,000 or so clones, 90% seen only once; the top ten take 1% to 1.5%. The sequenced sample was peripheral blood, obtained on day 0 of AZD1222 vaccination. These TCRs come from an adult in good health.

The chain has TRBV11-2 and TRBJ2-1, with TRBD2 matching 8 bases. CDR1 and CDR2 (germline): SGHAT, FQNNGV. CDR3 length: 16 residues. With V trimmed by 3 bases and J by 5 bases, 9 bases remained unmatched. Here the CDR3 DNA reads TGTGCCAGCAGCTTCGTGGCGGGGGGCCTTGACAATGAGCAGTTCTTC. This sequence encodes CASSFVAGGLDNEQFF.

This sequence joins TRBV30 and TRBJ2-1, with 10 bases aligning to TRBD1. V shed 4 bases and J 7 bases; nucleotides not matched to a gene: 16. The CDR3 runs 17 residues. Germline V gene data show CDR1 as GTSNPN and CDR2 as SVGIG (reference sequence). The CDR3, as DNA: TGTGCCTGGACCTCAATCTGGGACAGGGGAGCCCGAAATGAGCAGTTCTTC. It codes for CAWTSIWDRGARNEQFF. Based on the CDR3 plus reference TRBV30 and TRBJ2-1, the full variable domain is SQTIHQWPATLVQPVGSPLSLECTVEGTSNPNLYWYRQAAGRGLQLLFYSVGIGQISSEVPQNLSASRPQDRQFILSSKKLLLSDSGFYLCAWTSIWDRGARNEQFFGPGTRLTVL.

The chain is built from TRBV4-1 and TRBJ2-4, with TRBD2 as a possible D gene (7 bases). The germline V gene has CDR1 MGHRA and CDR2 YSYEKL. CDR3 length: 18 residues. V was pared by 1 base and J by 8 bases, with 24 bases between. The CDR3 sequence is CASSQAPGGGGTGDIQYF. The CDR3 DNA is TGCGCCAGCAGCCAAGCTCCCGGAGGGGGGGGCACCGGGGACATTCAGTACTTC.

The rearrangement joins TRBV28 to TRBJ1-5; D is uncertain. CDR3 size: 13 residues. Germline CDR1 MDHEN, CDR2 SYDVKM. V lost 7 bases and J 4 bases, leaving 11 bases between the germline ends. The CDR3 sequence: CASTRQLNQPQHF. For the CDR3, the DNA is TGTGCCAGCACCCGACAACTGAATCAGCCCCAGCATTTT.

This chain joins TRBV28 and TRBJ2-7, with 10 bases identical to TRBD1. This CDR3 is 16 amino acids long. The germline V gene encodes CDR1 MDHEN and CDR2 SYDVKM. The trim removed 3 bases at V and 3 bases at J, leaving 8 bases unmatched. CDR3 in amino acids: CASSLHGTGVGYEQYF. The CDR3 nucleotides read TGTGCCAGCAGTTTGCACGGGACAGGGGTCGGCTACGAGCAGTACTTC.

The J gene is TRBJ1-1, the V gene TRBV29-1; D call uncertain. Germline V lookup: CDR1 SQVTM, CDR2 ANQGSEA. CDR3 length equals 12 residues. Between the trimmed V and J ends, which lost 7 bases and 0 bases, there was a span of 9 bases. For the CDR3, the DNA is TGCAGCGGGGTAAACATGAACACTGAAGCTTTCTTT. It codes for CSGVNMNTEAFF.

The V gene is TRBV5-1, the J gene TRBJ2-7; D is unclear. Germline lookup yields CDR1 SGHRS and CDR2 YFSETQ. Trimming removed 2 bases at V and 0 bases at J, with 9 bases between. This CDR3 is 14 amino acids long. The CDR3 DNA reads as TGCGCCAGCAGCTTCAGCAGAAGCTCCTACGAGCAGTACTTC. Translated: CASSFSRSSYEQYF. Complete variable domain (other parts from reference TRBV5-1 and TRBJ2-7): KAGVTQTPRYLIKTRGQQVTLSCSPISGHRSVSWYQQTPGQGLQFLFEYFSETQRNKGNFPGRFSGRQFSNSRSEMNVSTLELGDSALYLCASSFSRSSYEQYFGPGTRLTVT.